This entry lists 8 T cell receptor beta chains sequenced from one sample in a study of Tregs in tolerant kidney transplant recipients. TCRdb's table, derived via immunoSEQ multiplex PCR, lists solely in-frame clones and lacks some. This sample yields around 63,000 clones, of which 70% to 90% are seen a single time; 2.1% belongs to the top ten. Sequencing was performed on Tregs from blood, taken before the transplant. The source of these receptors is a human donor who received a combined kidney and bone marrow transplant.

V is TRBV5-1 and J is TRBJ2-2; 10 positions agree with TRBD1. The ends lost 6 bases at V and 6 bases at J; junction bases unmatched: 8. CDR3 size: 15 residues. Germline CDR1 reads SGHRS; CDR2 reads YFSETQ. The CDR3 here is CASKGTGAIPGELFF. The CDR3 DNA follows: TGCGCCAGCAAAGGGACAGGGGCAATACCCGGGGAGCTGTTTTTT.

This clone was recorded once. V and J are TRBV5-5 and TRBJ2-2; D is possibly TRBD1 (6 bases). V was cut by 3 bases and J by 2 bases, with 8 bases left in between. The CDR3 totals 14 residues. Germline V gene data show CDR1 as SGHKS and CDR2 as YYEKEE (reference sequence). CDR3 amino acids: CASSSDSNTGELFF. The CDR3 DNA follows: TGTGCCAGCAGCTCGGACAGCAACACCGGGGAGCTGTTTTTT.

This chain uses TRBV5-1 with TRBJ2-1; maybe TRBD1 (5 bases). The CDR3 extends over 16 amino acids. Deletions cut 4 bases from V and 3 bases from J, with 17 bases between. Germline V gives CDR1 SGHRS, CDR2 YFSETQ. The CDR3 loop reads CASSLSGSARYNEQFF. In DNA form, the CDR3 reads TGCGCCAGCAGCCTATCAGGGTCGGCCCGCTACAATGAGCAGTTCTTC.

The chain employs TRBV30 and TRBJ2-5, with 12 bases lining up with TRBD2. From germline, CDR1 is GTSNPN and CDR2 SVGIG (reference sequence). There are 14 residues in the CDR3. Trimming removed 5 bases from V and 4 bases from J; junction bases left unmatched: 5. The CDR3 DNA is TGTGCCTGGGACTTGGGACTAGCGGGAGAGACCCAGTACTTC. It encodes CAWDLGLAGETQYF.

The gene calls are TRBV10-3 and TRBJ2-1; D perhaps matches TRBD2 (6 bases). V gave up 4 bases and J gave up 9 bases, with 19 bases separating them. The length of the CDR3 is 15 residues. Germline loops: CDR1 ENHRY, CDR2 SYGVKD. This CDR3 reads CAISGSRDSKAEQFF. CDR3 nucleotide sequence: TGTGCCATCAGTGGGTCCCGGGACTCAAAGGCTGAGCAGTTCTTC.

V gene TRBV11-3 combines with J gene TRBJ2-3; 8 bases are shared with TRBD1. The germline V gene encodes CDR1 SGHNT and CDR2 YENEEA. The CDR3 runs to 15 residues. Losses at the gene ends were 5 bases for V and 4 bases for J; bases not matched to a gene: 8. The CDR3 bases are TGTGCCAGCAGCCCACAGGGGGGTCAGGCAGATACGCAGTATTTT. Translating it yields CASSPQGGQADTQYF.

CDR3 coding DNA: TGCGCCAGCAGCGTTTGGGGGGGCAATCAGCCCCAGCATTTT. Its translation is CASSVWGGNQPQHF. The V gene is TRBV5-1, the J gene TRBJ1-5, with D possibly TRBD1 on 5 matching bases. Germline CDR1 and CDR2: SGHRS and YFSETQ. The ends were cut back, 4 bases at V and 2 bases at J, with 10 bases in the middle. CDR3 length: 14 residues.

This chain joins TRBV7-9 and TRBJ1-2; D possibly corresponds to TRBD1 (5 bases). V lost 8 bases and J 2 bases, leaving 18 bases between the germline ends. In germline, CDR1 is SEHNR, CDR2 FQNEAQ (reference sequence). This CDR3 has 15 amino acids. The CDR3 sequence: CASRKGEGRNYGYTF. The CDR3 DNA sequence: TGTGCCAGCCGTAAAGGGGAGGGCCGGAACTATGGCTACACCTTC.